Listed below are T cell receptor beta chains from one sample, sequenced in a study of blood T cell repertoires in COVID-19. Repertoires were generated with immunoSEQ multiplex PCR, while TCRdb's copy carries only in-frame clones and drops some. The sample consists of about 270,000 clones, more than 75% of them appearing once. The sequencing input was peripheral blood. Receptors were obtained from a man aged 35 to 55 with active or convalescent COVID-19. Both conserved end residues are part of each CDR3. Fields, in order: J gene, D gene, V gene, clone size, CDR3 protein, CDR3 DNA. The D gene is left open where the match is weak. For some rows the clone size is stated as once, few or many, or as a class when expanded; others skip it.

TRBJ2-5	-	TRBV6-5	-	CASSLTFGETQYF	TGTGCCAGCAGCCTAACGTTCGGGGAGACCCAGTACTTC
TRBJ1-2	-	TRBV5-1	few	CARSDGGTGYGYTF	TGCGCCCGCAGCGACGGGGGGACTGGCTATGGCTACACCTTC
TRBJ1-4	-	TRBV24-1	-	CATSDPTGPEEKLFF	TGTGCCACCAGTGATCCCACAGGCCCCGAAGAAAAACTGTTTTTT
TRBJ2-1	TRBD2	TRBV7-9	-	CASSAPVGLANSYNEQFF	TGTGCCAGCAGTGCCCCCGTTGGACTAGCGAACTCCTACAATGAGCAGTTCTTC
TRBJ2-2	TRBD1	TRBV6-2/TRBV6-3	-	CASSNTRDRRITGELFF	TGTGCCAGCAGTAACACTCGGGACAGGAGGATCACCGGGGAGCTGTTTTTT
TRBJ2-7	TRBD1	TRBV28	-	CASSLQGWEQYF	TGTGCCAGCAGCTTACAGGGGTGGGAGCAGTACTTC
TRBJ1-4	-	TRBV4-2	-	CASSQGVTAEKLFF	TGTGCCAGCAGCCAAGGGGTAACAGCTGAAAAACTGTTTTTT
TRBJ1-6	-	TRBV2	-	CASSLTDGMNSPLHF	TGTGCCAGCAGTTTGACAGATGGAATGAATTCACCCCTCCACTTT
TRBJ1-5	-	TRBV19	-	CASSTYRDSNQPQHF	TGTGCCAGTAGTACGTACAGAGATAGCAATCAGCCCCAGCATTTT
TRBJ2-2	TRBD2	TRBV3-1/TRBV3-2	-	CASSQTSGRNTGELFF	TGTGCCAGCAGCCAAACTAGCGGGAGGAACACCGGGGAGCTGTTTTTT
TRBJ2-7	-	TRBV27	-	CASSLSAGEQYF	TGTGCCAGCAGTTTATCGGCAGGAGAGCAGTACTTC
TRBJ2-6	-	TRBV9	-	CASSVEGAGLGANVLTF	TGTGCCAGCAGCGTAGAAGGTGCAGGGTTAGGGGCCAACGTCCTGACTTTC
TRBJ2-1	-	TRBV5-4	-	CASSQEVLGANEQFF	TGTGCCAGCAGCCAAGAGGTTTTGGGGGCAAATGAGCAGTTCTTC
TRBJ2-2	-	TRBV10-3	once	CAIRGAASTGELFF	TGTGCCATCAGAGGTGCAGCGAGCACCGGGGAGCTGTTTTTT
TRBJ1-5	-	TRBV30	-	CAWSAPLQPQHF	TGTGCCTGGAGTGCCCCTTTGCAGCCCCAGCATTTT
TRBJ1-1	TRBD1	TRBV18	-	CASSPGQADTEAFF	TGTGCCAGCTCACCAGGACAGGCTGACACTGAAGCTTTCTTT
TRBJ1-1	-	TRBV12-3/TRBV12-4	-	CASSMSENTEAFF	TGTGCCAGCAGCATGTCAGAGAACACTGAAGCTTTCTTT
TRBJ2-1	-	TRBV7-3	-	CASSPSAGNNEQFF	TGTGCCAGCAGCCCCTCGGCGGGGAACAATGAGCAGTTCTTC
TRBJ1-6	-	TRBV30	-	CAWSVRGWTKSVGSPLHF	TGTGCCTGGAGTGTACGAGGTTGGACAAAATCGGTGGGGTCACCCCTCCACTTT
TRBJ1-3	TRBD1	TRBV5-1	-	CASSFVETGAGNTIYF	TGCGCCAGCAGCTTTGTGGAAACAGGGGCCGGAAACACCATATATTTT
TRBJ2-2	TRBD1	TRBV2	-	CASRGQGARTGELFF	TGTGCCAGCAGGGGACAGGGGGCGAGGACCGGGGAGCTGTTTTTT
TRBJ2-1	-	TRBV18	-	CASSQDRSVGNEQFF	TGTGCCAGCTCACAAGACAGGTCAGTGGGCAATGAGCAGTTCTTC
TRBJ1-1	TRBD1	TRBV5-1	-	CASRYTGVTEAFF	TGCGCCAGCAGGTATACAGGGGTCACTGAAGCTTTCTTT
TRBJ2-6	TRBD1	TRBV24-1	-	CATSDRDRDRVLTF	TGTGCCACCAGTGACCGGGACAGGGATCGCGTCCTGACTTTC
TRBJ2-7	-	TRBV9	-	CASSEAGGHYEQYF	TGTGCCAGCAGCGAGGCCGGTGGGCACTACGAGCAGTACTTC
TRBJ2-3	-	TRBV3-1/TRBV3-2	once	CASSQDISTDTQYF	TGTGCCAGCAGCCAAGATATAAGCACAGATACGCAGTATTTT
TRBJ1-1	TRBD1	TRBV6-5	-	CASRLTGGRTEAFF	TGTGCCAGCAGGCTGACAGGGGGGCGCACTGAAGCTTTCTTT
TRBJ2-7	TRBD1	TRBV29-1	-	CSVEVGQGSEQYF	TGCAGCGTTGAAGTTGGACAGGGGAGCGAGCAGTACTTC
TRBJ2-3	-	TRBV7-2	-	CASSPPGTDTQYF	TGTGCCAGCAGCCCCCCGGGGACAGATACGCAGTATTTT
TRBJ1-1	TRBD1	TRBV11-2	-	CASSLGTGGSRTTEAFF	TGTGCCAGCAGCTTAGGGACAGGTGGGTCGCGGACAACTGAAGCTTTCTTT
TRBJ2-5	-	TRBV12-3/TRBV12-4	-	CASSLVGGETQYF	TGTGCCAGCAGTTTAGTGGGAGGAGAGACCCAGTACTTC
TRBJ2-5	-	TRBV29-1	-	CSVDGGAGRETQYF	TGCAGCGTTGATGGGGGGGCTGGACGGGAGACCCAGTACTTC
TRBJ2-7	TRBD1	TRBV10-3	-	CASNPAPGQGGSYEQYF	TGTGCCAGCAACCCAGCCCCCGGACAGGGGGGCTCCTACGAGCAGTACTTC
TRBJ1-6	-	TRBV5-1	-	CASNSGGRNSPLHF	TGCGCCAGCAACTCGGGGGGCCGGAATTCACCCCTCCACTTT
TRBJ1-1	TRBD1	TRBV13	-	CASSLGLIPGGMNTEAFF	TGTGCCAGCAGCTTAGGCCTAATACCAGGGGGGATGAACACTGAAGCTTTCTTT
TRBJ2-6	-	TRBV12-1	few	CASSFRDRGLGANVLTF	TGTGCCAGCAGCTTTCGTGACAGGGGGCTGGGGGCCAACGTCCTGACTTTC
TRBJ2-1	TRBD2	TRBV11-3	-	CAIERGSSNEQFF	TGTGCCATCGAGCGGGGGAGTTCGAATGAGCAGTTCTTC
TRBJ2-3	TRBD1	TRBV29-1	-	CSVEPGQGSTDTQYF	TGCAGCGTTGAACCCGGACAGGGCTCAACAGATACGCAGTATTTT
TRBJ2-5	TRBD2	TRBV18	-	CASSPRGGTETQYF	TGTGCCAGCTCACCACGGGGGGGAACAGAGACCCAGTACTTC
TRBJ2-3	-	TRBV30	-	CAWSVSFSVTDTQYF	TGTGCCTGGAGTGTCTCCTTTTCGGTTACAGATACGCAGTATTTT
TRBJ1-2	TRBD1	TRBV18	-	CASSPRWTGISTNYGYTF	TGTGCCAGCTCACCAAGGTGGACAGGGATAAGTACTAACTATGGCTACACCTTC
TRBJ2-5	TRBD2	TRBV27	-	CASSSQGAGGQETQYF	TGTGCCAGCAGTTCCCAGGGTGCGGGAGGCCAAGAGACCCAGTACTTC
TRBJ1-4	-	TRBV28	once	CASSTPGANEKLFF	TGTGCCAGCAGTACCCCGGGGGCTAATGAAAAACTGTTTTTT
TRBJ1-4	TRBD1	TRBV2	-	CASSDSGQGNEKLFF	TGTGCCAGCAGTGACTCGGGACAGGGTAATGAAAAACTGTTTTTT
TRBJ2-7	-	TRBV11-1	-	CASRSKESYEQYF	TGTGCCAGCAGAAGTAAGGAGTCCTACGAGCAGTACTTC
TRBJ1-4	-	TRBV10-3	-	CASTGSLNEKLFF	TGTGCCAGCACAGGGTCCCTGAATGAAAAACTGTTTTTT
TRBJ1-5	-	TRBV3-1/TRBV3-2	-	CASSRGGTGAAQHF	TGTGCCAGCAGCCGGGGGGGGACGGGTGCGGCCCAGCATTTT
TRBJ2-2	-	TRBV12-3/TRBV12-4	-	CASSPGAGGELFF	TGTGCCAGCAGCCCAGGGGCGGGCGGGGAGCTGTTTTTT
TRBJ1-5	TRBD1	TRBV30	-	CACGQGGNQPQHF	TGTGCCTGCGGACAGGGAGGAAATCAGCCCCAGCATTTT
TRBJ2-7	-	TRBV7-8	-	CASSRVGIWDEQYF	TGTGCCAGCAGCCGAGTCGGGATCTGGGACGAGCAGTACTTC
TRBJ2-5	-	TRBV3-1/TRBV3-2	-	CASSVKLVPETQYF	TGTGCCAGCAGCGTCAAGCTGGTCCCGGAGACCCAGTACTTC
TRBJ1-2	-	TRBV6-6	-	CASSRTGNYGYTF	TGTGCCAGCAGTCGGACGGGGAACTATGGCTACACCTTC